Listed below are T cell receptor beta chains from one sample, sequenced in a study of T cells in Graves' hyperthyroidism and ophthalmopathy. TCRdb reprocessed the multiplex PCR reads via MiXCR and lists one record per CDR3 protein. Altogether under 250,000 distinct CDR3 sequences are present, approximately 25% being singletons, with the ten largest covering approximately 35%. Material for sequencing was blood. These receptor sequences come from a woman between 35 and 50 years old with Graves' ophthalmopathy. Each CDR3 is given with its conserved first and last residue. A D gene is named only where the DNA matches it firmly. The listing skips clone size in some rows; elsewhere it reads once, few, many or a size class.

J | V | size | D | CDR3 | DNA
TRBJ1-2 | TRBV30 | once | . | CAWTELRAGYGYIF | TGTGCCTGGACCGAGTTAAGGGCTGGCTATGGCTACATCTTC
TRBJ2-7 | TRBV20-1 | . | . | CSASHELGEQYF | TGCAGTGCTAGTCACGAGCTCGGCGAGCAGTACTTC
TRBJ2-2 | TRBV7-8 | many | . | CASSLGAANTGELFF | TGTGCCAGCAGCTTAGGGGCCGCGAACACCGGGGAGCTGTTTTTT
TRBJ2-2 | TRBV20-1 | many | . | CSARFRSENTGELFF | TGCAGTGCTAGGTTCAGGTCAGAGAACACCGGGGAGCTGTTTTTT
TRBJ2-7 | TRBV9 | . | . | CASSLDVGEQYF | TGTGCCAGCAGCCTGGACGTGGGGGAGCAGTACTTC
TRBJ1-1 | TRBV28 | many | . | CASSFNRNTEAFF | TGTGCCAGCAGTTTCAACAGGAACACTGAAGCTTTCTTT
TRBJ2-2 | TRBV29-1 | many | . | CSVEDPAARTGELFF | TGCAGCGTTGAAGATCCAGCGGCTAGAACCGGGGAGCTGTTTTTT
TRBJ1-5 | TRBV27 | many | . | CASSSASQPQHF | TGTGCCAGCAGTTCCGCTAGTCAGCCCCAGCATTTT
TRBJ2-7 | TRBV29-1 | . | . | CSVAWTVLSEQYF | TGCAGCGTTGCGTGGACAGTCCTCTCCGAGCAGTACTTC
TRBJ1-1 | TRBV5-1 | many | . | CASSQDPPRGFMNTEAFF | TGCGCCAGCAGCCAGGACCCCCCGCGGGGCTTTATGAACACTGAAGCTTTCTTT
TRBJ2-7 | TRBV30 | . | TRBD2 | CAWRAGTSGSYEQYF | TGTGCCTGGAGGGCCGGGACTAGCGGGTCCTACGAGCAGTACTTC
TRBJ1-1 | TRBV29-1 | . | TRBD1 | CSVEPGGANTEAFF | TGCAGCGTTGAACCAGGGGGCGCGAACACTGAAGCTTTCTTT
TRBJ2-7 | TRBV18 | many | TRBD2 | CASSPPSGSGEQYF | TGTGCCAGCTCACCACCGAGCGGGAGCGGCGAGCAGTACTTC
TRBJ2-7 | TRBV28 | many | . | CASSFEWDTYEQYF | TGTGCCAGCAGTTTTGAGTGGGACACCTACGAGCAGTACTTC
TRBJ2-3 | TRBV28 | many | . | CASSLFAHTDTQYF | TGTGCCAGCAGTTTATTTGCCCACACAGATACGCAGTATTTT
TRBJ2-5 | TRBV5-6 | many | TRBD2 | CASSNLAGVETQYF | TGTGCCAGCAGCAATCTAGCGGGAGTAGAGACCCAGTACTTC
TRBJ2-7 | TRBV6-5 | many | TRBD2 | CASSRTLAGISYEQYF | TGTGCCAGCAGTCGTACCCTAGCGGGGATCTCCTACGAGCAGTACTTC
TRBJ2-5 | TRBV12-3/TRBV12-4 | . | . | CASSEWKTGQETQYF | TGTGCCAGCAGTGAATGGAAGACCGGGCAAGAGACCCAGTACTTC
TRBJ2-5 | TRBV24-1 | many | . | CATSETTGRKTQYF | TGTGCCACCAGTGAAACTACAGGGAGAAAGACCCAGTACTTC
TRBJ1-3 | TRBV7-3 | . | . | CASSSQPGNTIYF | TGTGCCAGCAGCTCTCAGCCTGGAAACACCATATATTTT
TRBJ2-2 | TRBV11-2 | many | . | CASSLEGGWTGELFF | TGTGCCAGCAGCTTAGAGGGGGGTTGGACCGGGGAGCTGTTTTTT
TRBJ2-5 | TRBV12-3/TRBV12-4 | few | . | CASSLSWLSETQYF | TGTGCCAGCAGTTTATCCTGGTTGTCAGAGACCCAGTACTTC
TRBJ2-7 | TRBV12-3/TRBV12-4 | once | . | CASSFGNIQYFGAGTGSYEQYF | .
TRBJ2-7 | TRBV12-3/TRBV12-4 | . | TRBD2 | CASSKARGTSTYEQYF | TGTGCCAGCAGCAAAGCAAGGGGGACTAGCACATACGAGCAGTACTTC
TRBJ2-7 | TRBV6-1 | . | . | CASSDLGLGYEQYF | TGTGCCAGCAGTGATTTGGGACTGGGCTACGAGCAGTACTTC
TRBJ1-6 | TRBV30 | . | TRBD1 | CAWSVDRVDSPLHF | TGTGCCTGGAGTGTGGACAGGGTAGACTCACCCCTCCACTTT
TRBJ1-1 | TRBV7-8 | many | . | CASRTTGGTEAFF | TGTGCCAGCAGGACGACTGGGGGCACTGAAGCTTTCTTT
TRBJ1-1 | TRBV6-1 | . | . | CASSREGEAFF | TGTGCCAGCAGTCGGGAGGGGGAAGCTTTCTTT
TRBJ1-5 | TRBV2 | many | . | CASSENSPNGQPQHF | TGTGCCAGCAGTGAAAACAGCCCTAATGGTCAGCCCCAGCATTTT
TRBJ1-2 | TRBV28 | . | . | CASSLIVGRRSGYIF | TGTGCCAGCAGTTTAATCGTAGGGAGGCGTAGTGGCTACATCTTC
TRBJ2-5 | TRBV12-3/TRBV12-4 | . | . | CASSQEVWTNEETQYF | TGTGCCAGCAGCCAAGAAGTTTGGACAAATGAAGAGACCCAGTACTTC
TRBJ2-5 | TRBV2 | once | TRBD2 | CASSQTGGSQETQYF | TGTGCCAGCAGTCAAACAGGCGGGAGTCAAGAGACCCAGTACTTC
TRBJ2-5 | TRBV6-1 | . | . | CASRPPGASGDQETQYF | TGTGCCAGCAGACCCCCGGGGGCTAGCGGTGACCAAGAGACCCAGTACTTC
TRBJ2-2 | TRBV12-3/TRBV12-4 | many | . | CASSFKPGGELFF | TGTGCCAGCAGTTTTAAGCCGGGCGGGGAGCTGTTTTTT
TRBJ1-1 | TRBV9 | . | . | CASSVGAANTEAFF | TGTGCCAGCAGCGTAGGGGCAGCGAACACTGAAGCTTTCTTT
TRBJ1-2 | TRBV20-1 | . | . | CSARMFTRNQYGYTF | TGCAGTGCTCGGATGTTTACGAGGAACCAGTATGGCTACACCTTC
TRBJ1-1 | TRBV28 | many | . | CASSIGGLLFAEAFF | TGTGCCAGCAGTATCGGGGGGCTACTTTTCGCTGAAGCTTTCTTT
TRBJ1-2 | TRBV30 | . | . | CAWRPGSNYGYTF | TGTGCCTGGAGACCGGGATCTAACTATGGCTACACCTTC
TRBJ2-5 | TRBV5-1 | many | . | CASSPRGGDQETQYF | TGCGCCAGCAGCCCGAGGGGGGGAGACCAAGAGACCCAGTACTTC
TRBJ2-2 | TRBV27 | many | . | CASSPTMAGELFF | TGTGCCAGCAGTCCAACTATGGCCGGGGAGCTGTTTTTT
TRBJ2-5 | TRBV20-1 | many | . | CSAREMGLGETQYF | TGCAGTGCTAGAGAGATGGGCCTCGGGGAGACCCAGTACTTC
TRBJ2-7 | TRBV28 | few | TRBD2 | CASRHSGASSYEQYF | TGTGCCAGCAGGCATAGCGGGGCGAGCTCCTACGAGCAGTACTTC
TRBJ2-7 | TRBV19 | many | . | CASDGPNYEQYF | TGTGCCAGTGACGGGCCGAACTACGAGCAGTACTTC
TRBJ2-7 | TRBV27 | . | . | CASSFRDPGGEQYF | TGTGCCAGCAGTTTTAGAGACCCCGGCGGGGAGCAGTACTTC
TRBJ1-1 | TRBV30 | many | TRBD1 | CAWTGGMNTEAFF | TGTGCCTGGACAGGGGGCATGAACACTGAAGCTTTCTTT
TRBJ1-2 | TRBV6-1 | once | . | CASSSERQTNYGYTF | TGTGCCAGCAGCTCCGAAAGACAAACGAACTATGGCTACACCTTC
TRBJ1-2 | TRBV24-1 | many | . | CATSDSRRGNYGYTF | TGTGCCACCAGTGATTCGCGACGGGGAAACTATGGCTACACCTTC
TRBJ2-7 | TRBV11-1 | . | . | CASSLAHGAYEQYF | TGTGCCAGCAGCTTAGCCCACGGGGCCTACGAGCAGTACTTC
TRBJ2-7 | TRBV18 | many | . | CASSSLLDGDEQYF | TGTGCCAGCTCATCACTGCTGGATGGAGACGAGCAGTACTTC
TRBJ1-1 | TRBV6-1 | few | . | CASYDHLTEAFF | TGTGCCAGCTACGACCACTTAACTGAAGCTTTCTTT
TRBJ2-7 | TRBV28 | . | TRBD2 | CASSFSGGYEQYF | TGTGCCAGCAGTTTTTCGGGGGGCTACGAGCAGTACTTC
TRBJ2-5 | TRBV20-1 | many | . | CSAPNGGSRETQYF | TGCAGTGCTCCTAATGGAGGGAGCAGGGAGACCCAGTACTTC
TRBJ1-2 | TRBV6-1 | . | . | CASSQLDSPRVGYTF | TGTGCCAGCAGTCAGTTGGACAGTCCTCGTGTCGGCTACACCTTC
TRBJ1-3 | TRBV25-1 | many | TRBD1 | CASGTGAGNTIYF | TGTGCCAGCGGGACAGGGGCTGGAAACACCATATATTTT
TRBJ2-4 | TRBV6-1 | many | . | CASTPGSGKNIQYF | TGTGCCAGCACCCCAGGGTCAGGCAAAAACATTCAGTACTTC